This note documents a single T cell receptor beta chain sequence. In this sample, this clone turned up a few times. Its antigen remains unidentified. No much larger clone is present one base from it, and per-base qualities are unavailable. This specimen belongs to a study of T cell responses to AZD1222 COVID-19 vaccine (dated by TCRdb to the early 2020s). For the wider study: AZD1222 recipients whose second dose came at about 4 weeks and those whose second dose came at about 12 weeks were combined into one group, since spike-specific TCR depth and breadth did not differ between the two schedules. Trial participants were enrolled by age into subgroups of 18-55, 56-69 and 70-plus years, and 148, 28 and 57 TCR-sequenced participants, respectively, were included in these subgroups. A total of 233 trial participants underwent TCR sequencing, of whom 200 to 220 had received two doses of AZD1222 and approximately 25 had received two doses of the MenACWY control vaccine. Broader findings and caveats from the paper: In the small 56-69-year group, the increase in depth fell short of significance, most likely because of low power. Participants were mostly white British and included more females than males, and it was suggested by the authors that clonal diversity may have been underestimated. No day 14 peak-response samples were available, so repertoires were characterized only after the peak T cell response. Reportedly, almost half of the unique spike-specific TCRs recognized epitopes lying outside the regions that are mutated in the B.1.351 and B.1.1.7 variants. The whole spike protein was spanned by vaccine-associated CD4 TCRs, and dominant responses were seen in regions 160-218 and 743-854. Spike-specific TCR breadth and depth rose significantly after two AZD1222 doses compared with day 0 and with MenACWY recipients. Conclusions about previously exposed vaccinees were limited because only a handful of AZD1222 recipients were SARS-CoV-2 seropositive at baseline.

The CDR3 regions of human TCRbeta chains were subjected to immunosequencing. The study's processing was this. TCRs in the repertoires were compared against a reference library of SARS-CoV-2-specific TCRs that had been generated with the MIRA antigen-specificity platform. Breadth meant the fraction of unique TCRs that were SARS-CoV-2-associated, whereas depth meant the fraction of total T cells that were SARS-CoV-2-associated. Using the MIRA data, each spike-specific TCR was assigned both to the spike region to which the TCR was reactive and to a CD4 or CD8 class. Log10-transformed breadth and depth values were compared by one-way ANOVA with Sidak's multiple comparisons tests. Not all clones reach the TCRdb copy of this immuneACCESS table, which keeps in-frame sequences only. Checked studies attribute under half of the gap to unresolved V genes and leave the rest unexplained. V, J and clone size are those of that table, while D and trimming were read from the DNA. The table for this sample lists 80,000 to 90,000 clones; roughly 90% of them were counted only once. The biggest ten clones account for approximately 3% of the sample.

The trim is 8 bases for V and 7 bases for J, with a gap of 17 bases between the germline ends. Spanning cysteine to phenylalanine, the CDR3 consists of 13 amino acids. Only the CDR3 portion is preserved as DNA: 39 bases, with reading frame beginning at the first base. The label giving this sample's time point can be read as: baseline before first vaccination. Samples from vaccinated people were obtained from the UK trials COV001 and COV002, which included a single-blind randomized controlled phase 2/3 trial of AZD1222 (ChAdOx1 nCoV-19) in healthy adults. Trial participant PBMC samples were collected at day 0 and day 28 after the second dose for TCRbeta chain sequencing.

This clonotype originated in an adult in good health. Material: peripheral blood, obtained on day 0 of AZD1222 vaccination. The chain is made from TRBV12-3 or TRBV12-4 and TRBJ2-5; matching of 7 bases hints at TRBD2 as the D gene. The CDR3 reads as follows: CASGTSGVGTQYF. The nucleotide sequence is TGTGCCAGCGGGACAAGCGGGGTCGGGACCCAGTACTTC.